This TCR beta chain was sequenced during a study of cytomegalovirus exposure and HLA in healthy donors. Among the 120 subjects of the validation cohort, separate from the approximately 700-subject first cohort, were the donors. Study observations and caveats: The study found most TCR sequences rare, yet found some public TCRs in many donors.

V dropped 6 bases and J dropped 0 bases, with 15 bases sitting between them. The CDR3 length is 16 residues. Germline CDR1 is LNHNV and CDR2 is YYDKDF (reference sequence). Method: immunoSEQ multiplex PCR; TCRdb's copy keeps in-frame clones and lacks some. The sample lists over 200,000 clones, 75% to 90% occurring once. In regard to this clone: Its antigen remains unknown.

V and J are TRBV15 and TRBJ1-5; D not resolved. The sequence was collected from a woman in her twenties or thirties in good health and CMV-seropositive. Sequences were obtained from PBMCs. CDR3 bases: TGTGCCACCAGATTTTTTGCCGGTTATAGCAATCAGCCCCAGCATTTT. Residues: CATRFFAGYSNQPQHF.